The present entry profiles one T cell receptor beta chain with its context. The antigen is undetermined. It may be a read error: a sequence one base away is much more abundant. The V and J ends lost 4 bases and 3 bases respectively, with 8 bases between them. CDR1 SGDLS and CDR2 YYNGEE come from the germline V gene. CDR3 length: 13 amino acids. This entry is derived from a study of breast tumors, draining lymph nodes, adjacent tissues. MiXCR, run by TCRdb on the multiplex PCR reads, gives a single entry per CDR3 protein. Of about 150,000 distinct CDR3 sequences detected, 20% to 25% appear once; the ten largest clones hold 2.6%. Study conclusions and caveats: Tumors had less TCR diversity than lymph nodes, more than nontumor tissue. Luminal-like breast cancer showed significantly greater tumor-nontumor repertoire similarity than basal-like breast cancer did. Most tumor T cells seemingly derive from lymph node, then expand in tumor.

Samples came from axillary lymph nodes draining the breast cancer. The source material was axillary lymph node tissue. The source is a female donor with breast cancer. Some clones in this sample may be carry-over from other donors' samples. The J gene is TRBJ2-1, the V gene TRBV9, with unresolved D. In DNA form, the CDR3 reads TGTGCCAGCAGCCCCCCGGACTACAATGAGCAGTTCTTC. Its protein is CASSPPDYNEQFF.